Only one count was recorded for the clone carrying this T cell receptor (beta chain). The target antigen is unknown. This specimen belongs to a study of radiotherapy plus CTLA-4 blockade in lung cancer. The CDR3 consists of 15 residues. CDR1 and CDR2 (germline): MNHEY, SVGAGI. Trimming removed 3 bases from V and 3 bases from J, with 11 bases in between. Sequencing used immunoSEQ multiplex PCR; TCRdb keeps in-frame clones, though not all of them. The sample holds 78,000 or so clones, more than 85% seen once. General study findings and limits: Following radiotherapy plus ipilimumab, tumor-derived TCR clones expanded in the blood.

The sample was peripheral blood, taken from a patient treated with radiotherapy plus ipilimumab. The receptor was derived from a human donor with non-small cell lung cancer who had stable disease on radiotherapy plus ipilimumab. The J gene is TRBJ2-2, the V gene TRBV6-5, with D perhaps assigned TRBD1 or TRBD2 (5 bases each). This CDR3 is CASSYIGADTGELFF. The DNA for the CDR3 is TGTGCCAGCAGTTATATCGGGGCCGACACCGGGGAGCTGTTTTTT.